This paragraph reports one TCR beta chain. This record belongs to a study of blood T cell repertoires in COVID-19. Study-wide context: The origin of the acute and convalescent COVID-19 samples was the United States, Italy and Spain. The cDNA or gDNA used as material had been derived from T cells, B-cell-depleted T cells, or PBMCs.

How the authors handled the data: Quantification of nucleated cells was approximated via reference gene primer amplification. Assay: immunoSEQ multiplex PCR; the TCRdb copy retains only in-frame clones and omits some. The V and J calls and clone size were taken over from that table, and D and trimming were inferred from the DNA. The repertoire holds fewer than 150,000 clones, with over 75% as singletons. The CDR3 is made up of 18 amino acids. V lost 2 bases, J lost 1 base, and 1 base stayed unmatched. Germline V gene data show CDR1 as KGHSH and CDR2 as LQKENI. The sequence derives from a woman between 70 and 85 years old who had recovered from COVID-19. The sequenced sample consisted of peripheral blood. The chain links TRBV18 to TRBJ2-6, with 14 bases aligning to TRBD2. The CDR3: CASSPGLAGGSGANVLTF. The CDR3 DNA follows: TGTGCCAGCTCACCAGGACTAGCGGGAGGTTCTGGGGCCAACGTCCTGACTTTC.